The 21 T cell receptor beta chains below were found in one sample sequenced in a study of cytomegalovirus exposure and HLA in healthy donors. Primers: 60 Vbeta forward and 13 Jbeta reverse. Profiling relied on immunoSEQ multiplex PCR, and the TCRdb table lists in-frame clones only, not all of them. The table lists some 180,000 clones, 8.5% to 10% of them singletons. Sequencing was carried out using PBMCs. The receptors derive from a woman in her thirties in good health and CMV-seropositive.

This clone has just a few counts. The same CDR3 can be traced to other DNA sequences in this sample. This sequence joins TRBV9 and TRBJ1-3; D is unclear. The CDR3 totals 13 residues. Germline-derived CDR1 and CDR2 are SGDLS and YYNGEE. Deletions cut 2 bases from V and 4 bases from J, with 7 bases between. CDR3 residues: CASSVSGGNTIYF. DNA of the CDR3: TGTGCCAGCAGCGTTTCTGGCGGAAACACCATATATTTT.

The chain employs TRBV5-6 and TRBJ2-5, with 10 bases lining up with TRBD1. The J call may be in error: the DNA end matches TRBJ2-7 better. CDR3 length: 15 residues. Germline-derived CDR1 and CDR2 are SGHDT and YYEEEE. The CDR3: CASTTPGQGFDEQYF. The CDR3 coding sequence is TGTGCCAGCACCACTCCGGGACAGGGGTTCGACGAGCAGTACTTC.

In its sample, this clone was seen a few times. The chain carries TRBV4-2 and TRBJ1-6, with D maybe TRBD1 (6 bases). The CDR3 consists of 14 residues. The V gene's germline CDR1 is LGHNA and CDR2 YNFKEQ. V lost 1 base and J 8 bases, leaving 9 bases between the germline ends. CDR3 nucleotide sequence: TGTGCCAGCAGCCAAGTAGCAGGGGATTCACCCCTCCACTTT. It translates to CASSQVAGDSPLHF.

This clone was seen more than once but under ten times. V and J are TRBV2 and TRBJ1-5; TRBD1 agrees at 7 bases. Germline CDR1 and CDR2: SNHLY and FYNNEI. V was clipped by 4 bases and J by 3 bases; unmatched bases: 6. This CDR3 is built from 15 residues. The CDR3 loop is CASSVDRVINQPQHF. In DNA, the CDR3 is TGTGCCAGCAGTGTAGACAGGGTCATCAATCAGCCCCAGCATTTT.

The chain carries TRBV19 and TRBJ2-2; D is possibly TRBD1 (6 bases). V lost 3 bases to trimming and J lost 7 bases, with 18 bases between them. CDR3 length equals 16 residues. Germline assignment: CDR1 LNHDA and CDR2 SQIVND (reference sequence). CDR3 region: CASSISAGDVGGELFF. CDR3 in DNA: TGTGCCAGTAGTATCTCGGCAGGGGACGTCGGCGGGGAGCTGTTTTTT.

This clone was found a few times. The V gene is TRBV2, the J gene TRBJ1-5; a possible D gene is TRBD1 (5 bases). CDR1 is SNHLY and CDR2 is FYNNEI in the germline V gene. Trimming took off 6 bases at V and 7 bases at J, with 16 bases between the two ends. This CDR3 has 14 amino acids. In DNA form, the CDR3 reads TGTGCCAGCAGACGGGACTACCTGGGGCAGCCCCAGCATTTT. This sequence encodes CASRRDYLGQPQHF. Together with reference TRBV2 and TRBJ1-5, the CDR3 gives the full variable domain: EPEVTQTPSHQVTQMGQEVILRCVPISNHLYFYWYRQILGQKVEFLVSFYNNEISEKSEIFDDQFSVERPDGSNFTLKIRSTKLEDSAMYFCASRRDYLGQPQHFGDGTRLSIL.

This clone was found a few times. This rearrangement joins TRBV6-5 to TRBJ1-1; 7 bases fit TRBD1. This CDR3 has 15 residues. V gave up 2 bases and J gave up 3 bases; unmatched junction bases: 6. The germline V gene encodes CDR1 MNHEY and CDR2 SVGAGI. As DNA, the CDR3 is TGTGCCAGCAGTTACCGTTCGACAGGGCACACTGAAGCTTTCTTT. Amino acid sequence: CASSYRSTGHTEAFF.

Comments on this clone: Other DNA sequences in this sample translate to the same CDR3. This chain connects TRBV7-9 to TRBJ2-3, with 10 bases matching TRBD2. J was trimmed by 0 bases and V by 0 bases; bases with no gene match: 3. Germline V gene data show CDR1 as SEHNR and CDR2 as FQNEAQ (reference sequence). The CDR3 contains 17 residues. CDR3 in DNA: TGTGCCAGCAGCTTAGCGCGGACTAGCGGTAGCACAGATACGCAGTATTTT. Protein sequence: CASSLARTSGSTDTQYF.

V gene TRBV19 combines with J gene TRBJ1-1; D unclear. V was cut by 5 bases and J by 2 bases, with 9 bases left in between. The CDR3 is made up of 13 amino acids. Germline V gives CDR1 LNHDA, CDR2 SQIVND (reference sequence). Here the CDR3 DNA reads TGTGCCAGTAGTTGGCCCTTCAACACTGAAGCTTTCTTT. It yields the protein CASSWPFNTEAFF.

This clone was detected a few times. The chain recombines TRBV5-5 with TRBJ2-7; 9 bases match TRBD2. V lost 6 bases and J lost 3; bases outside the gene matches: 4. This CDR3 comprises 13 residues. Germline assignment: CDR1 SGHKS and CDR2 YYEKEE (reference sequence). This CDR3 reads CASTLAGNYEQYF. As DNA, the CDR3 is TGTGCCAGCACCCTAGCGGGAAACTACGAGCAGTACTTC.

V is TRBV9 and J is TRBJ1-2; 8 bases agree with TRBD1. CDR1 is SGDLS and CDR2 is YYNGEE in the germline V gene. This CDR3 contains 16 residues. V shed 5 bases and J 4 bases; nucleotides not matched to a gene: 13. The CDR3 spells CASSSWIDRGTYGYTF. DNA for the CDR3: TGTGCCAGCAGTTCCTGGATCGACAGGGGCACCTATGGCTACACCTTC.

A few counts support this clone. V usage is TRBV5-1 and J usage is TRBJ1-1; D is uncertain. Germline CDR1 reads SGHRS; CDR2 reads YFSETQ. The CDR3 length is 14 residues. Trimming took off 0 bases at V and 1 base at J, with 7 bases between the two ends. Here the CDR3 reads CASSLGFGNTEAFF. Here the CDR3 DNA reads TGCGCCAGCAGCTTGGGATTCGGGAACACTGAAGCTTTCTTT.

This clone was seen a handful of times. This chain joins TRBV25-1 and TRBJ2-7, with D tentatively TRBD2 (6 bases). CDR3 size: 15 residues. V lost 1 base and J lost 2, with 12 bases in between. Germline lookup yields CDR1 MGHDK and CDR2 SYGVNS. In DNA, the CDR3 is TGTGCCAGCAGTGAATCCGGGACTCGACCCTACGAGCAGTACTTC. It yields the protein CASSESGTRPYEQYF.

This clone has more than one count but fewer than ten. This sequence joins TRBV6-6 and TRBJ1-2; 9 bases map to TRBD1. This CDR3 comprises 13 residues. After removal of 5 bases from V and 3 bases from J, the junction contained 1 base not matched to a gene. Germline CDR1 and CDR2: MNHNY and SVGAGI (reference sequence). CDR3 residues: CASSRDRDYGYTF. CDR3 DNA: TGTGCCAGCAGTCGGGACAGGGACTATGGCTACACCTTC.

The chain recombines TRBV2 with TRBJ1-4, with D perhaps matching TRBD1 (5 bases). This CDR3 contains 18 residues. The germline V gene has CDR1 SNHLY and CDR2 FYNNEI. Trimming removed 4 bases at V and 8 bases at J, with 26 bases between. Here the CDR3 DNA reads TGTGCCAGCAGTGTATCTCCCTCGTGGGGGGGACCGAAGGAAAAACTGTTTTTT. Amino acids: CASSVSPSWGGPKEKLFF.

CDR3 DNA: TGTGCTAGTGGTTCCCGTAGCGGGAGGGCCGAAGAAGCCTCCTACGAGCAGTACTTC. Translation: CASGSRSGRAEEASYEQYF. The genes are TRBV12-5 and TRBJ2-7; 11 nucleotides agree with TRBD2. Trimming removed 4 bases from V and 0 bases from J; junction bases left unmatched: 14. The CDR3 loop spans 19 amino acids. The germline CDR1 and CDR2 sequences are LGHNT and FRNRAP.

This chain joins TRBV6-6 and TRBJ1-2; the D is unclear. The CDR3 is 15 residues long. Trimming stripped 5 bases from V and 1 base from J, with 14 bases between. Looked up from germline, CDR1 is MNHNY and CDR2 is SVGAGI (reference sequence). The CDR3 region is CASSDIPPYNYGYTF. The CDR3 DNA follows: TGTGCCAGCAGTGATATACCACCCTATAACTATGGCTACACCTTC.

This rearrangement joins TRBV14 to TRBJ1-1; a weak D match, TRBD1 (6 bases). V shed 0 bases and J shed 0 bases, with 17 bases lying between them. Germline CDR1 is SGHDN and CDR2 is FVKESK. The CDR3 has 18 residues. CDR3 in amino acids: CASSQDLLGGRMNTEAFF. The CDR3 nucleotides are TGTGCCAGCAGCCAAGACCTATTAGGGGGACGGATGAACACTGAAGCTTTCTTT.

This clone has just a few counts. The rearrangement uses TRBV13 and TRBJ2-7, with a tentative D call TRBD1 (6 bases). V was shortened by 5 bases and J by 0 bases, with 11 bases between the two germline ends. From germline, CDR1 is PRHDT and CDR2 FYEKMQ (reference sequence). CDR3 length: 14 residues. The CDR3 is CASSRTVDSYEQYF. CDR3 nucleotides: TGTGCCAGCAGCCGGACAGTGGACTCCTACGAGCAGTACTTC.

The J gene is TRBJ1-4, the V gene TRBV2, with 8 bases fitting TRBD1. Germline loops: CDR1 SNHLY, CDR2 FYNNEI. The CDR3 is 15 residues long. V was pared by 7 bases and J by 11 bases, with 15 bases of the junction left unmatched. CDR3 coding DNA: TGTGCCAGCATAGTCCCGGGACAACGACAGGGGAAACTGTTTTTT. Translation: CASIVPGQRQGKLFF.

This clone was seen a few times. The chain carries TRBV7-6 and TRBJ2-7; 10 bases line up with TRBD2. This CDR3 region has 15 residues. Losses at the gene ends were 0 bases for V and 6 bases for J; bases not matched to a gene: 5. Germline values: CDR1 SGHVS, CDR2 FNYEAQ. The CDR3 spells CASSLAPGLAIEQYF. In DNA form, the CDR3 reads TGTGCCAGCAGCTTAGCTCCGGGACTAGCGATCGAGCAGTACTTC. The whole variable domain, filled in from reference TRBV7-6 and TRBJ2-7, reads GAGVSQSPRYKVTKRGQDVALRCDPISGHVSLYWYRQALGQGPEFLTYFNYEAQQDKSGLPNDRFSAERPEGSISTLTIQRTEQRDSAMYRCASSLAPGLAIEQYFGPGTRLTVT.